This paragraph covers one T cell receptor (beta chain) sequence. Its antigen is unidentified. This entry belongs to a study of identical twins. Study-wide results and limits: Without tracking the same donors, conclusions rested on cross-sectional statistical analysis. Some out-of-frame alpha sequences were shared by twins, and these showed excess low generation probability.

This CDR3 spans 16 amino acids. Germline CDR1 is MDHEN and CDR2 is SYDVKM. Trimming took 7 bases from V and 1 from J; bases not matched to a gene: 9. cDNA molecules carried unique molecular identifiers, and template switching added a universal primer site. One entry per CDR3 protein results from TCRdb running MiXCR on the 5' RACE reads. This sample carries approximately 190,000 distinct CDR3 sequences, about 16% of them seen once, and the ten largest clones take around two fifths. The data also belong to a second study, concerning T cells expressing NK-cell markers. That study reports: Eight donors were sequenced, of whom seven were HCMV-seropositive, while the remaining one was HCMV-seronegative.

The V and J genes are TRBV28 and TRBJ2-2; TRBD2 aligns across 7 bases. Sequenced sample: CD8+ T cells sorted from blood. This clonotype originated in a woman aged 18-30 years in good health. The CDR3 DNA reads TGTGCCAGCACAGCCCCCCCTAGCGGGAACACCGGGGAGCTGTTTTTT. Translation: CASTAPPSGNTGELFF.